The 14 T cell receptor beta chains below all came from one sample that was sequenced in a study of blood T cell repertoires in COVID-19 (dated by TCRdb to about 2020). Receptors were amplified or captured by the immunoSEQ multiplex PCR assay. TCRdb limited this immuneACCESS table to in-frame rearrangements with V and J called. A share of clones is missing; checked studies link under half to unresolved V genes, and the rest is unexplained. The sample table records 30,000 to 40,000 clones; roughly 90% of these occur just once. Of the sample, more than 13% is held by the ten largest clones. The sample was peripheral blood. These receptor sequences come from a human donor with active COVID-19. The donor label of this sample is uncertain.

The chain uses TRBV2 and TRBJ2-1; TRBD1 is a possible D gene (6 bases). Germline V gene data show CDR1 as SNHLY and CDR2 as FYNNEI. Trimming pared 3 bases from V and 1 base from J, leaving 7 bases between. There are 14 residues in the CDR3. The CDR3: CASSDQGSYNEQFF. The CDR3 bases are TGTGCCAGCAGTGACCAGGGGTCCTACAATGAGCAGTTCTTC.

The V call is TRBV7-3, the J call TRBJ2-3, with TRBD2 matching 9 bases. This CDR3 has 18 amino acids. The V and J ends lost 2 bases and 2 bases, in that order; junction bases with no gene match: 11. In germline, CDR1 is SGHTA, CDR2 FQGTGA. The CDR3, as DNA: TGTGCCAGCAGCTTACAGCTGTCCCTAGCGGGGAACACAGATACGCAGTATTTT. Its translation is CASSLQLSLAGNTDTQYF.

This sequence joins TRBV19 and TRBJ2-7, with D tentatively TRBD2 (5 bases). The germline V gene encodes CDR1 LNHDA and CDR2 SQIVND (reference sequence). The CDR3 sequence is 17 residues long. The ends were cut back, 6 bases at V and 0 bases at J, with 21 bases in the middle. The CDR3 loop is CASSRTSDSFSSYEQYF. The CDR3 DNA follows: TGTGCCAGTAGCCGAACCTCGGACTCGTTCAGCTCCTACGAGCAGTACTTC.

The chain joins TRBV4-2 to TRBJ1-5; perhaps TRBD1 as D (6 bases). Germline V gene lookup returns CDR1 LGHNA and CDR2 YNFKEQ. This CDR3 region has 15 residues. Trimming shortened V by 0 bases and J by 5 bases, and 11 bases separated the two germline ends. The CDR3 coding sequence is TGTGCCAGCAGCCAAGAGAACAGGGTCGATCAGCCCCAGCATTTT. Translated, it gives CASSQENRVDQPQHF.

The chain uses TRBV2 and TRBJ1-5; D is unresolved. Trimming shortened V by 4 bases and J by 5 bases, and 12 bases separated the two germline ends. The CDR3 extends over 14 amino acids. In germline, CDR1 is SNHLY, CDR2 FYNNEI. This CDR3 reads CASSVRRVDQPQHF. The CDR3 nucleotides read TGTGCCAGCAGTGTCCGTAGAGTGGATCAGCCCCAGCATTTT.

V and J are TRBV5-1 and TRBJ2-1; 14 bases fit TRBD2. CDR1 is SGHRS, CDR2 YFSETQ, per germline. V trimming: 0 bases; J trimming: 7 bases; junction bases outside the gene matches: 6. This CDR3 spans 17 amino acids. The DNA of the CDR3 is TGCGCCAGCAGCTTGGGTTCGGGACTAGCGGGGGAGAATGAGCAGTTCTTC. Encoded protein: CASSLGSGLAGENEQFF.

CDR3 amino acids: CATSQDIQPQHF. DNA of the CDR3: TGTGCCACGTCCCAGGACATTCAGCCCCAGCATTTT. The chain is built from TRBV19 and TRBJ1-5; D is perhaps TRBD1 (5 bases). The CDR3 has 12 residues. Deletions cut 10 bases from V and 6 bases from J, with 13 bases between. Germline assignment: CDR1 LNHDA and CDR2 SQIVND (reference sequence).

This chain links TRBV7-8 with TRBJ1-5; D is uncertain. The CDR3 spans 16 residues. Trimming took off 7 bases at V and 0 bases at J, with 16 bases between the two ends. Germline V CDR1 and CDR2: SGHVS, FQNEAQ. CDR3 DNA: TGTGCCAGCACAAGCTTGGTAGATTATAGCAATCAGCCCCAGCATTTT. Protein: CASTSLVDYSNQPQHF.

The chain carries TRBV10-3 and TRBJ1-4, with 8 bases identical to TRBD1. CDR3 length equals 15 residues. In germline, CDR1 is ENHRY, CDR2 SYGVKD. V trimming: 6 bases; J trimming: 3 bases; junction bases outside the gene matches: 6. CDR3 region: CAISDTGGSNEKLFF. CDR3 DNA: TGTGCCATCAGCGATACAGGGGGTTCTAATGAAAAACTGTTTTTT.

This chain connects TRBV27 to TRBJ2-1; D is undetermined. CDR1 is MNHEY, CDR2 SMNVEV, per germline (reference sequence). The CDR3 covers 15 residues. Deletions cut 2 bases from V and 1 base from J, with 9 bases between. The CDR3 bases are TGTGCCAGCAGTTTAGTTCTGGCATCCTACAATGAGCAGTTCTTC. It specifies CASSLVLASYNEQFF.

The chain employs TRBV11-1 and TRBJ2-3; D is possibly TRBD1 (6 bases). CDR1 is SGHAT, CDR2 FQDESV, per germline (reference sequence). Trimming cost V 3 bases and J 4 bases, with 8 bases left between them. This CDR3 is built from 13 residues. Written as DNA, the CDR3 is TGTGCCAGCAGCTTCCCAGGGGCAGATACGCAGTATTTT. Protein sequence: CASSFPGADTQYF. The whole variable domain, filled in from reference TRBV11-1 and TRBJ2-3, reads EAEVAQSPRYKITEKSQAVAFWCDPISGHATLYWYRQILGQGPELLVQFQDESVVDDSQLPKDRFSAERLKGVDSTLKIQPAELGDSAMYLCASSFPGADTQYFGPGTRLTVL.

This chain links TRBV7-2 with TRBJ2-5, with 7 positions matching TRBD2. The CDR3 runs 15 residues. Germline V lookup: CDR1 SGHTA, CDR2 FQGNSA. V was pared by 3 bases and J by 2 bases, with 6 bases of the junction left unmatched. The CDR3 DNA sequence: TGTGCCAGCAGCTTCAGTGGGAGGGCGCAAGAGACCCAGTACTTC. Translating it yields CASSFSGRAQETQYF. Looking up the rest from reference TRBV7-2 and TRBJ2-5 gives the full variable domain: GAGVSQSPSNKVTEKGKDVELRCDPISGHTALYWYRQSLGQGLEFLIYFQGNSAPDKSGLPSDRFSAERTGGSVSTLTIQRTQQEDSAVYLCASSFSGRAQETQYFGPGTRLLVL.

The chain links TRBV5-4 to TRBJ1-6, with 8 bases matching TRBD1. Trimming removed 3 bases from V and 1 base from J; junction bases left unmatched: 6. Germline V gene lookup returns CDR1 SGHNT and CDR2 YYREEE (reference sequence). The length of the CDR3 is 17 residues. CDR3 residues: CASSSGQGRSYNSPLHF. The CDR3 nucleotides are TGTGCCAGCAGCTCCGGACAGGGTCGATCCTATAATTCACCCCTCCACTTT.

The chain uses TRBV7-2 and TRBJ2-2, with D unresolved. Germline V CDR1 and CDR2: SGHTA, FQGNSA. Trimming took off 2 bases at V and 7 bases at J, with 11 bases between the two ends. The CDR3 contains 14 residues. The CDR3 DNA follows: TGTGCCAGCAGCTTAACGCGATCTAGCGGGGAGCTGTTTTTT. It is translated as CASSLTRSSGELFF.